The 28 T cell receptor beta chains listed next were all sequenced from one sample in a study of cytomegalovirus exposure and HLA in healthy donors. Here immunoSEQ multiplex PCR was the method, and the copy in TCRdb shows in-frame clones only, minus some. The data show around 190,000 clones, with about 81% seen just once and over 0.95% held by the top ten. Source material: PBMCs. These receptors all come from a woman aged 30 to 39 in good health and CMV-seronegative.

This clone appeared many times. The CDR3 sequence is CASSPRSTGANVLTF. The CDR3 DNA sequence: TGCGCCAGCAGCCCCCGGTCCACTGGGGCCAACGTCCTGACTTTC. V is TRBV5-1 and J is TRBJ2-6; no definite D call. The germline CDR1 and CDR2 sequences are SGHRS and YFSETQ. Trimming left V 4 bases short and J 2 bases short, with 10 bases between. The CDR3 spans 15 residues.

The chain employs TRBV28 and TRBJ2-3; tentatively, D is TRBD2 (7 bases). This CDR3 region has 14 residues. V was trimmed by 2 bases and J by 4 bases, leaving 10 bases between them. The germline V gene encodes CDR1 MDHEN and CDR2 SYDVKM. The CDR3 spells CASSLTGGPDTQYF. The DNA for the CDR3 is TGTGCCAGCAGTTTAACGGGGGGCCCAGATACGCAGTATTTT.

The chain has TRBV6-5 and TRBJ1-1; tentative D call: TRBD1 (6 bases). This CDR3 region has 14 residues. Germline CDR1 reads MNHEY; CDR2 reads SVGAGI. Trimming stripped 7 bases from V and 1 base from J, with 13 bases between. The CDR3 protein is CASNSGTWNTEAFF. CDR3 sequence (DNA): TGTGCCAGCAACAGCGGGACATGGAACACTGAAGCTTTCTTT.

The DNA for the CDR3 is TGCAGCGTTTTTGCGGCAGAAGGGGGAGGGAGGGCCGCTGGGCAGTACTTC. Residues: CSVFAAEGGGRAAGQYF. The gene calls are TRBV29-1 and TRBJ2-7; possible D gene TRBD2, 7 bases. Trimming shortened V by 5 bases and J by 9 bases, and 32 bases separated the two germline ends. Germline V gene data show CDR1 as SQVTM and CDR2 as ANQGSEA. This CDR3 contains 17 residues.

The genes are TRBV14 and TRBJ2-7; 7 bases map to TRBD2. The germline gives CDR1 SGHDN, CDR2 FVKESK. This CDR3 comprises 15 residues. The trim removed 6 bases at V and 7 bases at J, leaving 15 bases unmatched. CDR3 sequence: CASSGFAGASGEQYF. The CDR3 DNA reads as TGTGCCAGCAGTGGGTTTGCGGGAGCCTCGGGTGAGCAGTACTTC.

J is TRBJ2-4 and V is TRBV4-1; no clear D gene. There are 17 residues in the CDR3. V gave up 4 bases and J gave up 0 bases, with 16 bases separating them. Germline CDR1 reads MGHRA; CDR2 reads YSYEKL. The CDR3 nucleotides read TGCGCCAGCAGCCGAGGAGTTTTAGACCTAGCCAAAAACATTCAGTACTTC. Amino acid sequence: CASSRGVLDLAKNIQYF.

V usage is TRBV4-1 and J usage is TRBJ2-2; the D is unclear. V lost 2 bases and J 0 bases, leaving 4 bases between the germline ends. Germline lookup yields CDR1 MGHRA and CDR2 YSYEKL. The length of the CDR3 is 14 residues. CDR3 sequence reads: CASSQLPNTGELFF. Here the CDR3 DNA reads TGCGCCAGCAGCCAACTCCCGAACACCGGGGAGCTGTTTTTT.

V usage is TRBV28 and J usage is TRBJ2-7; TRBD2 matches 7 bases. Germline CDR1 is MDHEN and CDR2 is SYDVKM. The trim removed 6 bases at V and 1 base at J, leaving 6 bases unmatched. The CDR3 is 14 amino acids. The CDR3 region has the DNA TGTGCCAGCAGACCCGTAGCGGGTTCCTACGAGCAGTACTTC. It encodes CASRPVAGSYEQYF.

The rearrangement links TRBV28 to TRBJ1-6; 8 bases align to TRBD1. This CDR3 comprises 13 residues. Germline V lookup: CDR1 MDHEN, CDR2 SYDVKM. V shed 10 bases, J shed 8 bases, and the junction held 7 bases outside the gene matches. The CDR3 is CATGGQAHSPLHF. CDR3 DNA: TGTGCCACCGGGGGACAGGCCCATTCACCCCTCCACTTT.

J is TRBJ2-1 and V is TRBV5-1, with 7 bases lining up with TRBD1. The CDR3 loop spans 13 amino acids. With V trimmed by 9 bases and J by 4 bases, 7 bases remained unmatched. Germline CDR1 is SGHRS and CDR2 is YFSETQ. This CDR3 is CATGTEPYNEQFF. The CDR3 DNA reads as TGCGCCACCGGGACAGAACCTTACAATGAGCAGTTCTTC.

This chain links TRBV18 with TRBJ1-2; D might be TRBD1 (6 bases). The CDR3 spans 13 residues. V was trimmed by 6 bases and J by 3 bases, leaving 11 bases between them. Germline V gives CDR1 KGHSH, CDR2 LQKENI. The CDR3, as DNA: TGTGCCAGCTCGGGGGACACCCACTATGGCTACACCTTC. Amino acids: CASSGDTHYGYTF.

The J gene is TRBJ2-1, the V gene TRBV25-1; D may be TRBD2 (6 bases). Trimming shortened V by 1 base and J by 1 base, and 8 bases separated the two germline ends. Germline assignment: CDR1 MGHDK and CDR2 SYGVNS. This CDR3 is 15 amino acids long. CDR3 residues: CASSEFSGSYNEQFF. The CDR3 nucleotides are TGTGCCAGCAGTGAATTTAGCGGTTCCTACAATGAGCAGTTCTTC.

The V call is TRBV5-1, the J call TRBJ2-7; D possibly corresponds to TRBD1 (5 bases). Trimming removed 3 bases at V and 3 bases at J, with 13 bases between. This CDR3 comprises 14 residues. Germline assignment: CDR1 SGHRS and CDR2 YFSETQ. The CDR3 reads CASSSEAGNYEQYF. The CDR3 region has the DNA TGCGCCAGCAGCTCCGAGGCAGGGAACTACGAGCAGTACTTC. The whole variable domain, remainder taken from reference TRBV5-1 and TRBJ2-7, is KAGVTQTPRYLIKTRGQQVTLSCSPISGHRSVSWYQQTPGQGLQFLFEYFSETQRNKGNFPGRFSGRQFSNSRSEMNVSTLELGDSALYLCASSSEAGNYEQYFGPGTRLTVT.

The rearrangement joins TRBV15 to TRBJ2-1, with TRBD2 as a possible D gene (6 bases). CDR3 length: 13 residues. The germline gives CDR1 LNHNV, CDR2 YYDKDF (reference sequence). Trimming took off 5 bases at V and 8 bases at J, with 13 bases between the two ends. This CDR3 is CATSPTRLDEQFF. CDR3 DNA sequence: TGTGCCACCAGCCCCACCCGACTAGATGAGCAGTTCTTC.

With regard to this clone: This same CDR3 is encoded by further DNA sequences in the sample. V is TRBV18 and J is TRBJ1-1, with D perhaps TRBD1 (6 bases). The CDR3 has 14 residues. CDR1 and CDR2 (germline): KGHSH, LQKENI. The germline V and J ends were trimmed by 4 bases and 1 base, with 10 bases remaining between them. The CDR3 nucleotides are TGTGCCAGCTCACTGGGCAGGGGGAACACTGAAGCTTTCTTT. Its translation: CASSLGRGNTEAFF.

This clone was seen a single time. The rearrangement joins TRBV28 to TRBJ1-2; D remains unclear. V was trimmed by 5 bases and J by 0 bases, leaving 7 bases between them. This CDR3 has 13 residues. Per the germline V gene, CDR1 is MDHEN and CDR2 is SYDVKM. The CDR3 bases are TGTGCCAGCAGTCAGTTTACTAACTATGGCTACACCTTC. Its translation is CASSQFTNYGYTF.

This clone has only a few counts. In DNA form, the CDR3 reads TGTGCCAGCAGCCTCGGGACAGGCTATGGCTACACCTTC. Translation gives CASSLGTGYGYTF. The chain recombines TRBV11-2 with TRBJ1-2; 8 bases match TRBD1. CDR1 is SGHAT and CDR2 is FQNNGV in the germline V gene. This CDR3 is built from 13 residues. The trim removed 5 bases at V and 4 bases at J, leaving 3 bases unmatched. Combining the CDR3 with reference TRBV11-2 and TRBJ1-2 gives the whole variable domain EAGVAQSPRYKIIEKRQSVAFWCNPISGHATLYWYQQILGQGPKLLIQFQNNGVVDDSQLPKDRFSAERLKGVDSTLKIQPAKLEDSAVYLCASSLGTGYGYTFGSGTRLTVV.

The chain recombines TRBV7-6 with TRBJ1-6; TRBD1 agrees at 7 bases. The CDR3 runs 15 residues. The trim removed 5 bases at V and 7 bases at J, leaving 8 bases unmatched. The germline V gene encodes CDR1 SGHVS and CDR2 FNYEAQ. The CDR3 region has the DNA TGTGCCAGCAGCCCGAGGGACAGCCAGAATTCACCCCTCCACTTT. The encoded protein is CASSPRDSQNSPLHF.

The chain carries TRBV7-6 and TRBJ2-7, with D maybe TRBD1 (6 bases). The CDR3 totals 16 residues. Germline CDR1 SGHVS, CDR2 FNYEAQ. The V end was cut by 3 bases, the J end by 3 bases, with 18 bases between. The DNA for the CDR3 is TGTGCCAGCAGCTTCGGTCCCCCGGGACAAATCTACGAGCAGTACTTC. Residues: CASSFGPPGQIYEQYF.

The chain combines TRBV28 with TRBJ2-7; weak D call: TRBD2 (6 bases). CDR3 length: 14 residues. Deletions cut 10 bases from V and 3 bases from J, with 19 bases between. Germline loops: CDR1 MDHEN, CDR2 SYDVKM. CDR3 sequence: CAIGSPLSSYEQYF. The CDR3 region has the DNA TGTGCCATCGGGAGTCCTTTATCTAGCTACGAGCAGTACTTC. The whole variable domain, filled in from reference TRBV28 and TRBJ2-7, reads DVKVTQSSRYLVKRTGEKVFLECVQDMDHENMFWYRQDPGLGLRLIYFSYDVKMKEKGDIPEGYSVSREKKERFSLILESASTNQTSMYLCAIGSPLSSYEQYFGPGTRLTVT.

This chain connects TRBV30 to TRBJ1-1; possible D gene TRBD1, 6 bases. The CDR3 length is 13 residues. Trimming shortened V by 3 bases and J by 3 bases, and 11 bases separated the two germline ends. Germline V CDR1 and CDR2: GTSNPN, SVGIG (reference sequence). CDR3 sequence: CAWRQQGYTEAFF. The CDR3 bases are TGTGCCTGGAGGCAACAGGGCTACACTGAAGCTTTCTTT.

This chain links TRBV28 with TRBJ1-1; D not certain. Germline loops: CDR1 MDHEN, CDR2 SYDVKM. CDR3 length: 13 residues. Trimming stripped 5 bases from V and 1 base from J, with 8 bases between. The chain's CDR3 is CASSELSNTEAFF. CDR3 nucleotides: TGTGCCAGCAGTGAACTATCGAACACTGAAGCTTTCTTT.

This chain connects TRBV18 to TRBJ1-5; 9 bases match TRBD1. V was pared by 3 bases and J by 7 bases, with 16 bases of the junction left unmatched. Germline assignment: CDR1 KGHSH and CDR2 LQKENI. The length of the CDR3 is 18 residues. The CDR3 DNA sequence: TGTGCCAGCTCACCGAGACCCCCGGGACAGGGATCCCGACAGCCCCAGCATTTT. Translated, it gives CASSPRPPGQGSRQPQHF.

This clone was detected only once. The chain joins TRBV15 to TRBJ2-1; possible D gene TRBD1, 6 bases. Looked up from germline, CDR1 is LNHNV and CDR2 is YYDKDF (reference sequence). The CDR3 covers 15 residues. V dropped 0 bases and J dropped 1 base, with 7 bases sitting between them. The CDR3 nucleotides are TGTGCCACCAGCAGAGACAGGGGTTCCTACAATGAGCAGTTCTTC. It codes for CATSRDRGSYNEQFF.

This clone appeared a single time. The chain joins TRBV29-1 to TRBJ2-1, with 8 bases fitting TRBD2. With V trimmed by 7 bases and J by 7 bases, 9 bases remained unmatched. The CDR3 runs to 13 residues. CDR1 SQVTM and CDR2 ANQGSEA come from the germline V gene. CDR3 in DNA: TGCAGCGCCCGGGGGGCTAGCGGGAATGAGCAGTTCTTC. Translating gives CSARGASGNEQFF.

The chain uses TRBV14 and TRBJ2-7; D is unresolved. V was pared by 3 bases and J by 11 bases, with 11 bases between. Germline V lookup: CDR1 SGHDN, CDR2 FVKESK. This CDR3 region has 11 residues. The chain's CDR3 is CASSQADTEYF. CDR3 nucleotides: TGTGCCAGCAGCCAGGCAGATACCGAGTACTTC.

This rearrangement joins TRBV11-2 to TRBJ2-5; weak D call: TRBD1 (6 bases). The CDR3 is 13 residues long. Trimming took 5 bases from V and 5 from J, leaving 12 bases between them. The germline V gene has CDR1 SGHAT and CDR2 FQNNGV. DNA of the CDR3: TGTGCCAGCAGCCCAACAGGGTTGGAGACCCAGTACTTC. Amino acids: CASSPTGLETQYF.

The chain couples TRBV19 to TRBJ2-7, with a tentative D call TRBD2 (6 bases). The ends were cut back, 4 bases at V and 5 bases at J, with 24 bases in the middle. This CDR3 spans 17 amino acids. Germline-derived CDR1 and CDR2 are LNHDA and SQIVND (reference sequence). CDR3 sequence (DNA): TGTGCCAGTAGTACCAACGGGAGAGGGTACCGTCTTGACGAGCAGTACTTC. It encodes CASSTNGRGYRLDEQYF.